Presented here are 19 T cell receptor beta chains from one specimen sequenced in a study of cytomegalovirus exposure and HLA in healthy donors. The PCR used 60 Vbeta and 13 Jbeta primers. Sequencing used immunoSEQ multiplex PCR; TCRdb keeps in-frame clones, though not all of them. Recorded for this sample: approximately 210,000 clones. The specimen sequenced was PBMCs. Source of these receptors: a woman in her twenties or thirties in good health and CMV-seropositive.

The V gene is TRBV6-6, the J gene TRBJ1-1; 7 nucleotides match TRBD1. After removal of 6 bases from V and 1 base from J, the junction contained 5 bases not matched to a gene. The CDR3 has 14 amino acids. Germline CDR1 MNHNY, CDR2 SVGAGI (reference sequence). CDR3 amino acids: CASREGQTNTEAFF. The CDR3, as DNA: TGTGCCAGCAGGGAGGGACAGACGAACACTGAAGCTTTCTTT.

The V and J genes are TRBV19 and TRBJ2-3, with a weak D call TRBD1 (5 bases). CDR3 size: 16 residues. Germline-derived CDR1 and CDR2 are LNHDA and SQIVND (reference sequence). V dropped 1 base and J dropped 0 bases, with 11 bases sitting between them. The CDR3 DNA reads as TGTGCCAGTAGTATAGGCGGACAAGTTAGCACAGATACGCAGTATTTT. Translated: CASSIGGQVSTDTQYF.

The CDR3 loop is CAIRRGAGGVTDTQYF. For the CDR3, the DNA is TGTGCCATCAGGAGGGGTGCGGGAGGGGTCACAGATACGCAGTATTTT. The J gene is TRBJ2-3, the V gene TRBV10-3, with 9 bases aligning to TRBD2. Germline V gives CDR1 ENHRY, CDR2 SYGVKD. V lost 6 bases and J lost 2; bases outside the gene matches: 9. The CDR3 covers 16 residues.

The chain couples TRBV2 to TRBJ1-6; 8 bases map to TRBD1. J lost 9 bases, V lost 11 bases, and 9 bases had no gene match. CDR3 length equals 13 residues. Germline-derived CDR1 and CDR2 are SNHLY and FYNNEI. The CDR3 spells CAGTTGGGSPLHF. The CDR3 DNA reads as TGTGCCGGGACTACAGGGGGAGGTTCACCCCTCCACTTT.

With respect to this clone: Other DNA sequences in this specimen translate into the identical CDR3. The rearrangement links TRBV9 to TRBJ2-1, with D perhaps TRBD2 (6 bases). The CDR3 has 14 amino acids. Germline V lookup: CDR1 SGDLS, CDR2 YYNGEE. V lost 0 bases to trimming and J lost 2 bases, with 6 bases between them. CDR3 amino acids: CASSVAGAYNEQFF. The CDR3 DNA follows: TGTGCCAGCAGCGTAGCGGGAGCCTACAATGAGCAGTTCTTC. The full variable domain, with the rest looked up from reference TRBV9 and TRBJ2-1, is DSGVTQTPKHLITATGQRVTLRCSPRSGDLSVYWYQQSLDQGLQFLIQYYNGEERAKGNILERFSAQQFPDLHSELNLSSLELGDSALYFCASSVAGAYNEQFFGPGTRLTVL.

On this clone itself: One end of the junction does not line up with germline, which may come from a read error. This rearrangement joins TRBV7-2 to TRBJ1-2; D not resolved. CDR3 size: 15 residues. Germline assignment: CDR1 SGHTA and CDR2 FQGNSA. The CDR3 nucleotides are TGTGCCAGCAGCCCTACCATAACGTCTAATTATGGCTACACCTTC. It codes for CASSPTITSNYGYTF. Based on the CDR3 plus reference TRBV7-2 and TRBJ1-2, the full variable domain is GAGVSQSPSNKVTEKGKDVELRCDPISGHTALYWYRQSLGQGLEFLIYFQGNSAPDKSGLPSDRFSAERTGGSVSTLTIQRTQQEDSAVYLCASSPTITSNYGYTFGSGTRLTVV.

This rearrangement joins TRBV19 to TRBJ2-1, with 9 bases fitting TRBD2. After removal of 3 bases from V and 3 bases from J, the junction contained 6 bases not matched to a gene. The germline CDR1 and CDR2 sequences are LNHDA and SQIVND (reference sequence). The CDR3 loop spans 16 amino acids. CDR3 sequence: CASSIEASGIYNEQFF. For the CDR3, the DNA is TGTGCCAGTAGTATCGAAGCTAGCGGGATCTACAATGAGCAGTTCTTC.

The rearrangement joins TRBV29-1 to TRBJ2-1; 8 bases align to TRBD1. The CDR3 runs to 13 residues. Losses at the gene ends were 4 bases for V and 10 bases for J; bases not matched to a gene: 9. Germline values: CDR1 SQVTM, CDR2 ANQGSEA. The CDR3 coding sequence is TGCAGCGTTGGGGTTGGCAGGGGGCCGGAGCAGTTCTTC. Its translation is CSVGVGRGPEQFF.

The chain links TRBV18 to TRBJ1-1; the match to TRBD1 covers 8 bases. Germline V gives CDR1 KGHSH, CDR2 LQKENI. This CDR3 comprises 17 residues. With V trimmed by 2 bases and J by 3 bases, 11 bases remained unmatched. This CDR3 reads CASSPFTPGQADTEAFF. The CDR3 nucleotides are TGTGCCAGCTCACCATTCACTCCGGGACAGGCGGACACTGAAGCTTTCTTT.

On this clone: Other DNA sequences in the sample encode the same CDR3. This rearrangement joins TRBV4-1 to TRBJ1-1; a weak D match, TRBD1 (6 bases). CDR3 length: 14 amino acids. Trimming shortened V by 2 bases and J by 1 base, and 8 bases separated the two germline ends. Looked up from germline, CDR1 is MGHRA and CDR2 is YSYEKL. CDR3 in DNA: TGCGCCAGCAGCCAATCCAGGGGGAACACTGAAGCTTTCTTT. It codes for CASSQSRGNTEAFF.

The chain has TRBV7-9 and TRBJ2-1; 8 nucleotides align to TRBD2. Looked up from germline, CDR1 is SEHNR and CDR2 is FQNEAQ (reference sequence). The CDR3 spans 15 residues. V was clipped by 4 bases and J by 4 bases; unmatched bases: 6. The CDR3, as DNA: TGTGCCAGCAGCTCCGTAGCGGGGCCGTACAATGAGCAGTTCTTC. Protein product: CASSSVAGPYNEQFF.

The V and J genes are TRBV5-1 and TRBJ1-1; D possibly corresponds to TRBD1 (5 bases). Trimming pared 2 bases from V and 2 bases from J, leaving 10 bases between. CDR1 is SGHRS and CDR2 is YFSETQ in the germline V gene. The CDR3 has 14 residues. CDR3 nucleotide sequence: TGCGCCAGCAGCTTTCTGGGGGGAAACACTGAAGCTTTCTTT. This sequence encodes CASSFLGGNTEAFF.

This chain links TRBV28 with TRBJ1-5, with TRBD1 identical over 8 bases. The junction had 12 bases not matched to a gene; V was cut back by 6 bases and J by 8 bases. Germline CDR1 MDHEN, CDR2 SYDVKM. The CDR3 loop spans 15 amino acids. The CDR3 region is CASSLGQGPPEPQHF. CDR3 DNA sequence: TGTGCCAGCAGCTTAGGACAGGGCCCCCCAGAGCCCCAGCATTTT.

This chain connects TRBV4-1 to TRBJ2-7; a possible D gene is TRBD2 (6 bases). The CDR3 contains 15 residues. Germline CDR1 MGHRA, CDR2 YSYEKL. V lost 1 base and J 1 base, leaving 11 bases between the germline ends. CDR3 nucleotide sequence: TGCGCCAGCAGCCAAGTGCCGGGACTGTCCTACGAGCAGTACTTC. Its protein is CASSQVPGLSYEQYF.

The chain carries TRBV10-3 and TRBJ1-2, with TRBD1 as a possible D gene (6 bases). This CDR3 region has 17 residues. In germline, CDR1 is ENHRY, CDR2 SYGVKD. The V end was cut by 6 bases, the J end by 4 bases, with 24 bases between. CDR3 sequence: CAIRPSQGGGVGYGYTF. In nucleotides, the CDR3 is TGTGCCATCAGACCTTCCCAAGGGGGGGGCGTCGGCTATGGCTACACCTTC.

This rearrangement joins TRBV10-1 to TRBJ2-2; possibly TRBD2 for D (6 bases). With 8 bases removed from V and 5 bases from J, the gap between germline ends came to 15 bases. Germline V gene sequence: CDR1 WNHNN, CDR2 SYGVQD (reference sequence). CDR3 size: 14 residues. CDR3 amino acids: CASLAAVGTGELFF. The CDR3 DNA reads as TGCGCCAGCTTAGCGGCGGTTGGTACCGGGGAGCTGTTTTTT.

The chain recombines TRBV6-6 with TRBJ2-1; D gene unclear. The ends were cut back, 2 bases at V and 8 bases at J, with 4 bases in the middle. Germline V gene data show CDR1 as MNHNY and CDR2 as SVGAGI (reference sequence). The CDR3 loop spans 11 amino acids. DNA of the CDR3: TGTGCCAGCAGTTACATCGATGAGCAGTTCTTC. It specifies CASSYIDEQFF.

V usage is TRBV6-1 and J usage is TRBJ1-1, with 8 bases that match TRBD1. The V and J ends lost 8 bases and 5 bases, in that order; junction bases with no gene match: 10. This CDR3 contains 14 residues. Per the germline V gene, CDR1 is MNHNS and CDR2 is SASEGT. CDR3 amino acids: CASEKDREVTEAFF. Written as DNA, the CDR3 is TGTGCCAGCGAAAAGGACAGGGAGGTAACTGAAGCTTTCTTT.

The rearrangement joins TRBV4-3 to TRBJ1-1; 9 bases map to TRBD1. The CDR3 spans 15 residues. Germline values: CDR1 LGHNA, CDR2 YSLEER. Trimming cost V 1 base and J 4 bases; bases outside gene matches: 4. DNA for the CDR3: TGCGCCAGCAGCCAAGGACAGGGGGATGGCACTGAAGCTTTCTTT. Its translation is CASSQGQGDGTEAFF.